This passage covers 21 T cell receptor beta chains from one sample sequenced in a study of vaccination and CD4 T cells after COVID-19. Described treatment: approximately nine-day PBMC culture with coronavirus spike peptide pools or control peptides (ViraFEST assay). These TCRs' antigens remain unknown. With the Oncomine TCR Beta short-read assay, DNA from cultured CD4+ T cells was sequenced. TCRdb re-analysed the PCR reads in MiXCR, keeping a single row per CDR3 protein. Of 20,000 or so distinct CDR3 sequences listed, over 45% are singletons. Sequencing was performed on cultured CD4+ T cells from blood. These receptors all come from a human donor with COVID-19.

V usage is TRBV18 and J usage is TRBJ2-5, with a possible D match to TRBD2 (5 bases). The CDR3 is made up of 15 amino acids. Trimming cost V 1 base and J 2 bases, with 11 bases left between them. Germline V gives CDR1 KGHSH, CDR2 LQKENI. CDR3 nucleotides: TGTGCCAGCTCACCACGGGAGCGGCCTCAAGAGACCCAGTACTTC. It codes for CASSPRERPQETQYF.

The chain links TRBV19 to TRBJ1-5, with D tentatively TRBD1 (6 bases). This CDR3 spans 16 amino acids. V lost 7 bases, J lost 2 bases, and 18 bases lay in between. In germline, CDR1 is LNHDA, CDR2 SQIVND (reference sequence). CDR3 amino acids: CASTNPGAVGNQPQHF. The DNA for the CDR3 is TGTGCCAGTACCAACCCGGGGGCAGTCGGCAATCAGCCCCAGCATTTT.

This rearrangement joins TRBV30 to TRBJ2-3, with D maybe TRBD2 (6 bases). CDR3 size: 13 residues. Trimming stripped 5 bases from V and 6 bases from J, with 15 bases between. Germline CDR1 and CDR2: GTSNPN and SVGIG (reference sequence). The DNA of the CDR3 is TGTGCCTGGGGGACTTCCCGCGGGGATACGCAGTATTTT. Amino acids: CAWGTSRGDTQYF.

In this sample, this clonotype turned up a few times. The chain links TRBV12-2 to TRBJ2-2. TRBV12-2 is tagged as a pseudogene. The CDR3 covers 13 residues. CDR3 nucleotides: TGTGCAAGTCGCTTAAGGAGTTCTGGGGAGCTGTTTTTT. This sequence encodes CASRLRSSGELFF.

This clonotype has only a few counts. The chain uses TRBV21-1 and TRBJ1-2. TRBV21-1 is a documented pseudogene. The CDR3 runs 12 residues. The CDR3 sequence is CASKDGSYGYTF. The CDR3, as DNA: TGTGCCAGCAAGGACGGATCTTATGGCTACACCTTC.

The rearrangement uses TRBV2 and TRBJ2-7, with D perhaps given as TRBD1 or TRBD2 (5 bases each). Germline values: CDR1 SNHLY, CDR2 FYNNEI. The CDR3 extends over 14 amino acids. Deletions cut 7 bases from V and 0 bases from J, with 13 bases between. Here the CDR3 reads CASIKDGASYEQYF. The CDR3 DNA reads as TGTGCCAGCATCAAGGACGGGGCCTCCTACGAGCAGTACTTC.

The chain couples TRBV11-2 to TRBJ2-1; no reliable D call. Germline CDR1 SGHAT, CDR2 FQNNGV. This CDR3 region has 15 residues. Trimming took off 1 base at V and 4 bases at J, with 11 bases between the two ends. The CDR3 region is CASSLGSLSYNEQFF. CDR3 DNA sequence: TGTGCCAGCAGCTTAGGGAGTCTATCATACAATGAGCAGTTCTTC.

The gene calls are TRBV20-1 and TRBJ2-3; 8 positions match TRBD2. The CDR3 has 16 amino acids. J lost 3 bases, V lost 0 bases, and 8 bases had no gene match. Germline V gene lookup returns CDR1 DFQATT and CDR2 SNEGSKA (reference sequence). Written as DNA, the CDR3 is TGCAGTGCTAGAGATTCCGGGGGGGCCGGAACAGATACGCAGTATTTT. This sequence encodes CSARDSGGAGTDTQYF.

The rearrangement joins TRBV7-3 to TRBJ2-1, with D unclear. From germline, CDR1 is SGHTA and CDR2 FQGTGA. Trimming left V 4 bases short and J 0 bases short, with 10 bases between. This CDR3 has 15 amino acids. CDR3 in amino acids: CASSSQTASYNEQFF. In nucleotides, the CDR3 is TGTGCCAGCAGCTCACAGACGGCCTCCTACAATGAGCAGTTCTTC.

The V gene is TRBV7-2, the J gene TRBJ2-3; no clear D gene. Germline-derived CDR1 and CDR2 are SGHTA and FQGNSA. V dropped 3 bases and J dropped 4 bases, with 14 bases sitting between them. The CDR3 contains 15 residues. CDR3 loop: CASSFRVPGADTQYF. The CDR3 DNA is TGTGCCAGCAGCTTCCGGGTCCCCGGCGCAGATACGCAGTATTTT. Variable domain in full (rest from reference TRBV7-2 and TRBJ2-3): GAGVSQSPSNKVTEKGKDVELRCDPISGHTALYWYRQSLGQGLEFLIYFQGNSAPDKSGLPSDRFSAERTGGSVSTLTIQRTQQEDSAVYLCASSFRVPGADTQYFGPGTRLTVL.

CDR3 in DNA: TGTGCCAGCAGCCTCGGGACAGGGTGGTACGAGCAGTACTTC. It specifies CASSLGTGWYEQYF. The chain uses TRBV5-6 and TRBJ2-7; 9 bases map to TRBD1. The CDR3 is 14 residues long. The ends lost 4 bases at V and 4 bases at J; junction bases unmatched: 6. Germline V gene lookup returns CDR1 SGHDT and CDR2 YYEEEE.

The V call is TRBV7-2, the J call TRBJ2-1, with 12 bases aligning to TRBD1. Per germline, CDR1 SGHTA and CDR2 FQGNSA. The V and J ends lost 6 bases and 6 bases, in that order; junction bases with no gene match: 6. The CDR3 is made up of 15 amino acids. CDR3 nucleotide sequence: TGTGCCAGCAGTATACGGGGACAGGGGGCCAATGAGCAGTTCTTC. Its protein is CASSIRGQGANEQFF.

The chain combines TRBV4-1 with TRBJ2-7, with D perhaps matching TRBD2 (7 bases). V lost 1 base to trimming and J lost 5 bases, with 18 bases between them. The germline gives CDR1 MGHRA, CDR2 YSYEKL. The CDR3 has 16 amino acids. The CDR3 protein is CASSQGSGGIFHEQYF. CDR3 DNA sequence: TGCGCCAGCAGCCAAGGGTCGGGGGGCATCTTCCACGAGCAGTACTTC.

This chain connects TRBV5-8 to TRBJ1-2, with 7 bases lining up with TRBD1. This CDR3 comprises 15 residues. Germline-derived CDR1 and CDR2 are SGHTS and YDEGEE. J gave up 7 bases and V 0 bases, and 9 bases lay outside the gene matches. The CDR3 region is CASSLAWGTEVGYTF. In DNA form, the CDR3 reads TGTGCCAGCAGCTTGGCCTGGGGGACAGAGGTTGGCTACACCTTC. The variable domain in full, with the rest retrieved from reference TRBV5-8 and TRBJ1-2, is EAGVTQSPTHLIKTRGQQATLRCSPISGHTSVYWYQQALGLGLQFLLWYDEGEERNRGNFPPRFSGRQFPNYSSELNVNALELEDSALYLCASSLAWGTEVGYTFGSGTRLTVV.

J is TRBJ1-2 and V is TRBV5-1, with TRBD1 as a possible D gene (5 bases). Germline loops: CDR1 SGHRS, CDR2 YFSETQ. The CDR3 is 14 residues long. The V and J ends lost 0 bases and 2 bases respectively, with 8 bases between them. The CDR3 region is CASSLVPGNYGYTF. CDR3 bases: TGCGCCAGCAGCTTGGTTCCAGGGAACTATGGCTACACCTTC. The whole variable domain, filled in from reference TRBV5-1 and TRBJ1-2, reads KAGVTQTPRYLIKTRGQQVTLSCSPISGHRSVSWYQQTPGQGLQFLFEYFSETQRNKGNFPGRFSGRQFSNSRSEMNVSTLELGDSALYLCASSLVPGNYGYTFGSGTRLTVV.

The gene calls are TRBV19 and TRBJ1-6; tentative D call: TRBD1 (6 bases). CDR1 LNHDA and CDR2 SQIVND come from the germline V gene (reference sequence). This CDR3 comprises 13 residues. V lost 9 bases to trimming and J lost 3 bases, with 9 bases between them. The CDR3 sequence is CASRDIYNSPLHF. CDR3 coding DNA: TGTGCCAGCCGGGACATCTATAATTCACCCCTCCACTTT.

J is TRBJ2-3 and V is TRBV19; D may be TRBD2 (7 bases). Germline lookup yields CDR1 LNHDA and CDR2 SQIVND (reference sequence). This CDR3 is 16 amino acids long. Trimming stripped 4 bases from V and 2 bases from J, with 16 bases between. The CDR3 protein is CASSKGGAIPTDTQYF. The DNA of the CDR3 is TGTGCCAGTAGTAAGGGGGGGGCGATTCCCACAGATACGCAGTATTTT.

J is TRBJ2-7 and V is TRBV20-1; the match to TRBD1 covers 10 bases. This CDR3 is built from 15 residues. Unmatched junction bases numbered 9, after V lost 4 bases and J lost 3 bases. The germline V gene has CDR1 DFQATT and CDR2 SNEGSKA (reference sequence). For the CDR3, the DNA is TGCAGTGCTACTTTGACAGGGGGCGGTGGCTACGAGCAGTACTTC. Amino acids: CSATLTGGGGYEQYF.

The V gene is TRBV7-9, the J gene TRBJ2-1; D possibly uses TRBD1 or TRBD2 (5 bases each). From germline, CDR1 is SEHNR and CDR2 FQNEAQ (reference sequence). V was clipped by 1 base and J by 6 bases, with 10 bases between them. The CDR3 runs 14 residues. The CDR3 bases are TGTGCCAGCAGCTTAGGTGGGGGAACCAATGAGCAGTTCTTC. Its translation is CASSLGGGTNEQFF. Drawing the rest from reference TRBV7-9 and TRBJ2-1, the complete variable domain is DTGVSQNPRHKITKRGQNVTFRCDPISEHNRLYWYRQTLGQGPEFLTYFQNEAQLEKSRLLSDRFSAERPKGSFSTLEIQRTEQGDSAMYLCASSLGGGTNEQFFGPGTRLTVL.

This clonotype was seen only a few times. The rearrangement joins TRBV7-3 to TRBJ2-5; 9 nucleotides agree with TRBD2. Germline V gene lookup returns CDR1 SGHTA and CDR2 FQGTGA. CDR3 length equals 16 residues. V dropped 2 bases and J dropped 2; count of bases not matched to a gene: 6. As DNA, the CDR3 is TGTGCCAGCAGCTTAGTCGCGGGGGGGCCTCAAGAGACCCAGTACTTC. Protein product: CASSLVAGGPQETQYF.

The genes are TRBV7-9 and TRBJ2-2; 8 nucleotides agree with TRBD1. The CDR3 spans 15 residues. Trimming removed 1 base from V and 5 bases from J; junction bases left unmatched: 3. CDR1 SEHNR and CDR2 FQNEAQ come from the germline V gene (reference sequence). The CDR3 DNA reads TGTGCCAGCAGCTTAGGGCAGGGGGCAACCGGGGAGCTGTTTTTT. This gives the protein CASSLGQGATGELFF.